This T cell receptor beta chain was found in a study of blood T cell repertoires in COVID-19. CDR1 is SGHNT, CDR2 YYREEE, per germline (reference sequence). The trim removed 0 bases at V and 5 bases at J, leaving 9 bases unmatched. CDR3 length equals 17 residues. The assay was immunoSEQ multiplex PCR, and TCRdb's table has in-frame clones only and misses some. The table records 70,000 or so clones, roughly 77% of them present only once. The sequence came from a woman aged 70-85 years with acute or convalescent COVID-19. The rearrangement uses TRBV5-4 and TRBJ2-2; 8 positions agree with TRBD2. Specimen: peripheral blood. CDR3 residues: CASSLDSASGRTGELFF. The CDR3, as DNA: TGTGCCAGCAGCTTGGACTCGGCTAGCGGGCGAACCGGGGAGCTGTTTTTT.